This entry lists 15 T cell receptor beta chains sequenced from one sample in a study of T cell clonotyping in hematopoietic cell transplantation. The method was immunoSEQ multiplex PCR; TCRdb's version includes in-frame clones alone and lacks a portion of them. The sample records some 13,000 clones, roughly 64% being singletons. The sample consisted of PBMCs. These receptors were collected from a human donor who either received an allogeneic hematopoietic cell transplant for a myeloid malignancy or was a related donor (not recorded which). Some clones in this sample may be carry-over from other donors' samples.

V usage is TRBV29-1 and J usage is TRBJ2-2; a possible D gene is TRBD2 (6 bases). CDR3 length: 14 residues. V lost 4 bases and J 6 bases, leaving 15 bases between the germline ends. CDR1 is SQVTM, CDR2 ANQGSEA, per germline. In nucleotides, the CDR3 is TGCAGCGTTGTACCGGACGGGGGTCCCGGGGAGCTGTTTTTT. Protein product: CSVVPDGGPGELFF.

The chain employs TRBV30 and TRBJ1-1, with unresolved D. Germline values: CDR1 GTSNPN, CDR2 SVGIG (reference sequence). This CDR3 is 13 amino acids long. V lost 0 bases to trimming and J lost 1 base, with 6 bases between them. The CDR3 DNA follows: TGTGCCTGGAGTGTGACTGCGAACACTGAAGCTTTCTTT. Protein product: CAWSVTANTEAFF.

V gene TRBV27 combines with J gene TRBJ1-1; TRBD1 matches at 9 bases. There are 14 residues in the CDR3. With 5 bases clipped from V and 5 bases from J, the junction kept 6 bases outside the gene matches. In germline, CDR1 is MNHEY, CDR2 SMNVEV (reference sequence). CDR3 sequence reads: CASSIQGARTEAFF. The CDR3 DNA sequence: TGTGCCAGCAGTATACAGGGGGCTCGGACTGAAGCTTTCTTT.

J is TRBJ2-7 and V is TRBV7-2, with TRBD1 identical over 9 bases. The V gene end was trimmed by 7 bases and the J gene end by 5 bases; junction bases not matched to a gene: 9. Germline V gives CDR1 SGHTA, CDR2 FQGNSA. The CDR3 has 14 amino acids. The CDR3 region has the DNA TGTGCCAGCACCGTAGGACAGGGGCCCCACGAGCAGTACTTC. This sequence encodes CASTVGQGPHEQYF.

V gene TRBV4-3 combines with J gene TRBJ1-5; no firm D call. The CDR3 consists of 15 residues. CDR1 LGHNA and CDR2 YSLEER come from the germline V gene. V was cut by 1 base and J by 4 bases, with 11 bases left in between. The CDR3 protein is CASSQGLQKNQPQHF. The DNA of the CDR3 is TGCGCCAGCAGCCAAGGGCTACAAAAAAATCAGCCCCAGCATTTT.

V usage is TRBV5-1 and J usage is TRBJ2-1; D ambiguous. Trimming cost V 0 bases and J 6 bases, with 7 bases left between them. The CDR3 sequence is 13 residues long. Germline CDR1 SGHRS, CDR2 YFSETQ. As DNA, the CDR3 is TGCGCCAGCAGCTTGGACCTAATCAATGAGCAGTTCTTC. It is translated as CASSLDLINEQFF.

The gene calls are TRBV30 and TRBJ1-3; D remains unclear. CDR1 is GTSNPN and CDR2 is SVGIG in the germline V gene (reference sequence). Trimming removed 5 bases from V and 0 bases from J, with 5 bases in between. This CDR3 contains 12 residues. CDR3 coding DNA: TGTGCCTGGGGACCCTCTGGAAACACCATATATTTT. The encoded protein is CAWGPSGNTIYF.

The rearrangement joins TRBV28 to TRBJ2-5; a weak D match, TRBD2 (6 bases). Trimming stripped 4 bases from V and 11 bases from J, with 14 bases between. This CDR3 comprises 12 residues. From germline, CDR1 is MDHEN and CDR2 SYDVKM. CDR3 region: CASSSGHREQYF. The CDR3 DNA sequence: TGTGCCAGCAGTTCGGGGCATCGGGAGCAGTACTTC.

The chain links TRBV9 to TRBJ1-2, with TRBD1 identical over 9 bases. The CDR3 extends over 15 amino acids. V lost 5 bases and J lost 3; bases outside the gene matches: 8. Germline V gives CDR1 SGDLS, CDR2 YYNGEE. In nucleotides, the CDR3 is TGTGCCAGCAGTGGGGACAGGGCAGACTACTATGGCTACACCTTC. Translated: CASSGDRADYYGYTF.

The rearrangement uses TRBV29-1 and TRBJ2-7; weak D call: TRBD1 (5 bases). From germline, CDR1 is SQVTM and CDR2 ANQGSEA. The CDR3 loop spans 15 amino acids. The V gene lost 2 bases and the J gene lost 0 bases, with 14 bases spanning the gap. For the CDR3, the DNA is TGCAGCGTTGAATTTGGGGCGTATCCCTCCTACGAGCAGTACTTC. It is translated as CSVEFGAYPSYEQYF.

The chain employs TRBV5-1 and TRBJ1-6; 7 bases agree with TRBD1. Germline V CDR1 and CDR2: SGHRS, YFSETQ. CDR3 length equals 14 residues. Losses at the gene ends were 5 bases for V and 9 bases for J; bases not matched to a gene: 8. CDR3 loop: CASRPTGDGSPLHF. The CDR3 DNA follows: TGCGCCAGCAGACCTACAGGGGATGGTTCACCCCTCCACTTT.

This rearrangement joins TRBV6-5 to TRBJ2-7; the match to TRBD1 covers 7 bases. CDR1 is MNHEY and CDR2 is SVGAGI in the germline V gene. The CDR3 extends over 14 amino acids. V gave up 4 bases and J gave up 2 bases; unmatched junction bases: 5. CDR3 amino acids: CASSWSTGPYEQYF. In nucleotides, the CDR3 is TGTGCCAGCAGTTGGTCGACAGGGCCCTACGAGCAGTACTTC.

V and J are TRBV6-8 and TRBJ1-5; D is ambiguous. The germline CDR1 and CDR2 sequences are MNHGY and SAAAGT. The CDR3 has 9 amino acids. Between the trimmed V and J ends, which lost 8 bases and 15 bases, there was a span of 11 bases. Here the CDR3 DNA reads TGTGCCAGCCAAAAGGGCACGCATTTT. This sequence encodes CASQKGTHF.

The chain recombines TRBV29-1 with TRBJ1-1, with a tentative D call TRBD1 (5 bases). CDR3 length equals 11 residues. Germline V lookup: CDR1 SQVTM, CDR2 ANQGSEA. V lost 5 bases to trimming and J lost 11 bases, with 15 bases between them. The CDR3 nucleotides read TGCAGCGTTTGGGGCGGGGCCGAGGCTTTCTTT. Amino acids: CSVWGGAEAFF.

This clone has just a few counts. The genes are TRBV7-2 and TRBJ1-2, with 7 bases that match TRBD1. Germline values: CDR1 SGHTA, CDR2 FQGNSA. V lost 4 bases to trimming and J lost 8 bases; unmatched junction nucleotides: 10. This CDR3 region has 14 residues. In DNA, the CDR3 is TGTGCCAGCAGCTCATATACAGGGGAAGGAGGCTACACCTTC. It translates to CASSSYTGEGGYTF.